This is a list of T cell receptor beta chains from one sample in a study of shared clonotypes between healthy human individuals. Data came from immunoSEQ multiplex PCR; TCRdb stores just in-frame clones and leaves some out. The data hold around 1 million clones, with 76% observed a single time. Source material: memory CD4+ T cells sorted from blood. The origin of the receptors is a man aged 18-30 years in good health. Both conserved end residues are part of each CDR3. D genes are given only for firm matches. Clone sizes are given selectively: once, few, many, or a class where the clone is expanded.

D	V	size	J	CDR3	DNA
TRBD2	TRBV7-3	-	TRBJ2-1	CASSSRTSGVLNEQFF	TGTGCCAGCAGTTCTCGGACTAGCGGGGTTCTGAATGAGCAGTTCTTC
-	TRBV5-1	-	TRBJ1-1	CASSTSAALNTEAFF	TGCGCCAGCAGCACCTCAGCGGCTCTGAACACTGAAGCTTTCTTT
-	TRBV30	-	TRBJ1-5	CAWSVGSTVNQPQHF	TGTGCCTGGAGTGTAGGTAGTACGGTCAATCAGCCCCAGCATTTT
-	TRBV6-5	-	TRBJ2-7	CASRHGTNYEQYF	TGTGCCAGCAGGCATGGGACCAACTACGAGCAGTACTTC
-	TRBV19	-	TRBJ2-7	CATAGAGKNEQYF	TGTGCCACCGCCGGGGCAGGGAAGAACGAGCAGTACTTC
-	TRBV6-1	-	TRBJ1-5	CASSEFGGNQPQHF	TGTGCCAGCAGTGAATTCGGCGGCAATCAGCCCCAGCATTTT
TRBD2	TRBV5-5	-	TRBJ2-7	CASSPSGRASYEQYF	TGTGCCAGCAGCCCTAGCGGCCGTGCGAGTTACGAGCAGTACTTC
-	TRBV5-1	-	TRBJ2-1	CASSRNNEQFF	TGCGCCAGCAGCAGAAACAATGAGCAGTTCTTC
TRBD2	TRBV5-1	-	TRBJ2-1	CASSLGFATSGNEQFF	TGCGCCAGCAGCTTGGGTTTTGCGACTAGCGGGAATGAGCAGTTCTTC
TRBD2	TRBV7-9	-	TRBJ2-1	CASSLAARLAGYNEQFF	TGTGCCAGCAGCTTAGCCGCCAGACTAGCGGGTTACAATGAGCAGTTCTTC
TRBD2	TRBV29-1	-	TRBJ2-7	CSVERGGSYEQYF	TGCAGCGTTGAGAGGGGCGGGAGCTACGAGCAGTACTTC
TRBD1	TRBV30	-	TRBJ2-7	CASGQASNLYEQYF	TGTGCCTCAGGACAGGCCTCGAACCTCTACGAGCAGTACTTC
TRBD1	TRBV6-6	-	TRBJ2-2	CASSSGTGGLGELFF	TGTGCCAGCAGCTCCGGGACAGGGGGACTCGGGGAGCTGTTTTTT
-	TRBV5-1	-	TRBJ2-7	CASSLAAMGDEQYF	TGCGCCAGCAGCTTAGCGGCCATGGGAGACGAGCAGTACTTC
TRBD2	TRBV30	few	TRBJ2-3	CAWKKLADTQYF	TGTGCCTGGAAGAAACTAGCGGATACGCAGTATTTT
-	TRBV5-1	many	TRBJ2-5	CASSLEDSQKTQYF	TGCGCCAGCAGCTTGGAGGACAGTCAAAAGACCCAGTACTTC
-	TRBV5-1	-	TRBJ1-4	CASSLGPGGGNEKLFF	TGCGCCAGCAGCTTGGGGCCGGGTGGGGGTAATGAAAAACTGTTTTTT
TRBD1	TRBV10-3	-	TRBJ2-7	CATFGQGSYEQYF	TGTGCCACCTTCGGACAGGGCTCCTACGAGCAGTACTTC
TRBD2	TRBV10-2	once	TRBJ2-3	CASSEPHRVAGLTDTQYF	TGCGCCAGCAGTGAGCCCCACCGGGTAGCGGGACTCACAGATACGCAGTATTTT
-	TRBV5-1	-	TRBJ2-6	CASSQGFTLGSGANVLTF	TGCGCCAGCTCTCAGGGGTTTACTTTGGGGTCTGGGGCCAACGTCCTGACTTTC
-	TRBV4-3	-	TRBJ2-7	CASSQARDSYEQYF	TGCGCCAGCAGCCAAGCCAGGGACTCCTACGAGCAGTACTTC
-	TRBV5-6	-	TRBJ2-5	CASTSGGAPRETQYF	TGTGCCAGCACTTCAGGAGGGGCGCCCCGGGAGACCCAGTACTTC
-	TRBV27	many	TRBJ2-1	CASSFKGNPQTNNEQFF	TGTGCCAGCAGTTTCAAAGGGAATCCACAAACCAACAATGAGCAGTTCTTC
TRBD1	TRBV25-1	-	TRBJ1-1	CASSWDRVTEAFF	TGTGCCAGCAGTTGGGACAGGGTAACTGAAGCTTTCTTT
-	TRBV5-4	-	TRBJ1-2	CASSLEQIYGYTF	TGTGCCAGCAGCTTGGAACAGATCTATGGCTACACCTTC
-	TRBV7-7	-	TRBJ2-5	CASSFNTVQETQYF	TGTGCTAGCAGCTTTAACACGGTACAAGAGACCCAGTACTTC
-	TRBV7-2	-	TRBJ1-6	CASSPIPGPLISYNSPLHF	TGTGCCAGCAGTCCTATCCCAGGACCGCTGATCTCCTATAATTCACCCCTCCACTTT
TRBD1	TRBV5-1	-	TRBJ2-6	CASSLSTGGGGANVLTF	TGCGCCAGCAGCTTATCGACAGGGGGCGGTGGGGCCAACGTCCTGACTTTC
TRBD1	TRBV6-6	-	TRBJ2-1	CASHAGGNEQFF	TGTGCCAGCCACGCAGGGGGAAATGAGCAGTTCTTC
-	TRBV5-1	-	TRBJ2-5	CASSFLGEKTQYF	TGCGCCAGCAGCTTTCTCGGGGAAAAGACCCAGTACTTC
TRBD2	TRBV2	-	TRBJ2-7	CASRPGGLPDEQYF	TGTGCCAGCAGACCGGGAGGACTACCGGACGAGCAGTACTTC
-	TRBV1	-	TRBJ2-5	CTSSQGGQRDQYQETQYF	TGCACCAGCAGCCAGGGGGGGCAAAGGGACCAGTACCAAGAGACCCAGTACTTC
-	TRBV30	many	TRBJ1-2	CAWSGSVGKYGYTF	TGTGCCTGGAGTGGTTCGGTAGGGAAGTATGGCTACACCTTC
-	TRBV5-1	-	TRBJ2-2	CASSLRSGYHGELFF	TGCGCCAGCAGCTTACGATCGGGTTATCACGGGGAGCTGTTTTTT
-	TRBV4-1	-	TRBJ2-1	CASSQATLTYNEQFF	TGCGCCAGCAGCCAAGCGACACTCACCTACAATGAGCAGTTCTTC
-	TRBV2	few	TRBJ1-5	CASSDQTGYNQPQHF	TGTGCCAGCAGTGACCAAACAGGATACAATCAGCCCCAGCATTTT
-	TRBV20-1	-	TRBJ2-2	CSARLGELFF	TGCAGTGCTAGACTCGGGGAGCTGTTTTTT
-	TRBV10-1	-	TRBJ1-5	CASNRDRPDNQPQHF	TGCGCCAGCAACAGAGACAGGCCAGACAATCAGCCCCAGCATTTT
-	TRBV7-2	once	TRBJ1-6	CASSHPNTRVGFGNSPLHF	TGTGCCAGCAGCCACCCAAATACCCGGGTCGGGTTTGGTAATTCACCCCTCCACTTT
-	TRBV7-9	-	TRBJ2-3	CASSLGQGYTDTQYF	TGTGCCAGCAGCTTAGGGCAGGGCTACACAGATACGCAGTATTTT
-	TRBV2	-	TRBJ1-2	CASSELAAGNYGYTF	TGTGCCAGCAGTGAATTGGCGGCTGGTAACTATGGCTACACCTTC
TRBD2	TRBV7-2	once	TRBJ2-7	CASSSGLAGSYEQYF	TGTGCCAGCAGCTCAGGACTAGCGGGATCCTACGAGCAGTACTTC
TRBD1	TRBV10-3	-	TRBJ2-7	CAISESGTGGNYEQYF	TGTGCCATCAGTGAGTCAGGGACAGGGGGCAACTACGAGCAGTACTTC
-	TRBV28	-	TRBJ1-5	CASRTDRYNQPQHF	TGTGCCAGCAGGACCGACAGGTATAATCAGCCCCAGCATTTT
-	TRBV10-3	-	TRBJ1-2	CAISEGGMLVDYGYTF	TGTGCCATCAGTGAGGGGGGAATGTTGGTCGACTATGGCTACACCTTC
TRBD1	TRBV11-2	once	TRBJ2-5	CASSLDGTGHQETQYF	TGTGCCAGCAGCTTAGACGGGACAGGGCACCAAGAGACCCAGTACTTC
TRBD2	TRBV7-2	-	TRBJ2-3	CASSPGGGTDTQYF	TGTGCCAGCAGCCCGGGAGGGGGCACAGATACGCAGTATTTT
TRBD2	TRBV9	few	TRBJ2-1	CASSVGPLAADNEQFF	TGTGCCAGCAGCGTAGGTCCTCTAGCGGCTGACAATGAGCAGTTCTTC
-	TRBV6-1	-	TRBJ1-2	CASSVSWGAEGYTF	TGTGCCAGCAGTGTGTCCTGGGGGGCGGAGGGCTACACCTTC